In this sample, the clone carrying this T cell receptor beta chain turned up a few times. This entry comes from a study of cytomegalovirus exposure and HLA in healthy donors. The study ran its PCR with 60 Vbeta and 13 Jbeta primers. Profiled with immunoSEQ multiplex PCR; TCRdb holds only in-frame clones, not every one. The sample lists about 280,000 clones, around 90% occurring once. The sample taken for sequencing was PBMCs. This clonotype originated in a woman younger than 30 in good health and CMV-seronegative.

DNA for the CDR3: TGTGCCAGCAGCCAAGTCGGCCTTCCCCTACGGGGAGCCTACGAGCAGTACTTC. It is translated as CASSQVGLPLRGAYEQYF. The rearrangement uses TRBV4-2 and TRBJ2-7; TRBD2 is a possible D gene (5 bases). V was pared by 1 base and J by 2 bases, with 21 bases between. This CDR3 comprises 18 residues. Germline V lookup: CDR1 LGHNA, CDR2 YNFKEQ.